The 21 T cell receptor beta chains in this list originate from one sample, sequenced in a study of T cell responses to AZD1222 COVID-19 vaccine. Some clones are missing from TCRdb's copy, which holds only in-frame ones; the method was immunoSEQ multiplex PCR. The table includes some 190,000 clones, 75% to 90% detected once. The sequenced sample was peripheral blood, obtained on day 0 of AZD1222 vaccination. All receptors derive from an adult in good health.

This chain joins TRBV7-9 and TRBJ1-1; TRBD1 aligns across 7 bases. The CDR3 contains 16 residues. V lost 5 bases to trimming and J lost 1 base; unmatched junction nucleotides: 10. The V gene's germline CDR1 is SEHNR and CDR2 FQNEAQ (reference sequence). The chain's CDR3 is CASSHTGDYTNTEAFF. CDR3 nucleotide sequence: TGTGCCAGCAGCCACACAGGGGATTACACGAACACTGAAGCTTTCTTT.

The chain uses TRBV29-1 and TRBJ2-2; either TRBD1 or TRBD2 may supply D (6 bases each). Trimming shortened V by 3 bases and J by 4 bases, and 12 bases separated the two germline ends. This CDR3 is built from 14 residues. Germline V gene lookup returns CDR1 SQVTM and CDR2 ANQGSEA. The CDR3: CSVDTGAPTGELFF. CDR3 coding DNA: TGCAGCGTTGATACGGGGGCGCCCACCGGGGAGCTGTTTTTT.

This clone was seen only once. The V call is TRBV11-2, the J call TRBJ1-1; D might be TRBD1 (5 bases). From germline, CDR1 is SGHAT and CDR2 FQNNGV. The V end lost 3 bases, the J end lost 11 bases, and 16 bases lay between the germline ends. CDR3 length: 13 amino acids. The DNA for the CDR3 is TGTGCCAGCAGCTTGGGATTCAGGGAGGGGGCTTTCTTT. It is translated as CASSLGFREGAFF. Filled out from reference TRBV11-2 and TRBJ1-1, the complete variable domain reads EAGVAQSPRYKIIEKRQSVAFWCNPISGHATLYWYQQILGQGPKLLIQFQNNGVVDDSQLPKDRFSAERLKGVDSTLKIQPAKLEDSAVYLCASSLGFREGAFFGQGTRLTVV.

The V and J genes are TRBV15 and TRBJ2-5; unclear D gene. Germline CDR1 is LNHNV and CDR2 is YYDKDF (reference sequence). V lost 3 bases to trimming and J lost 0 bases, with 5 bases between them. The CDR3 consists of 13 residues. In nucleotides, the CDR3 is TGTGCCACCAGCAGTGGGGACCAAGAGACCCAGTACTTC. This encodes CATSSGDQETQYF.

This clone was seen more than once but under ten times. V and J are TRBV5-4 and TRBJ2-5, with 8 bases identical to TRBD2. Per germline, CDR1 SGHNT and CDR2 YYREEE (reference sequence). This CDR3 is 16 amino acids long. The junction had 6 bases not matched to a gene; V was cut back by 1 base and J by 1 base. DNA for the CDR3: TGTGCCAGCAGCTTGTCAATCGCGGGGGGCCAAGAGACCCAGTACTTC. Translation: CASSLSIAGGQETQYF.

This rearrangement joins TRBV11-1 to TRBJ1-2; TRBD1 matches at 7 bases. Germline V gene data show CDR1 as SGHAT and CDR2 as FQDESV (reference sequence). J was trimmed by 6 bases and V by 3 bases; bases with no gene match: 4. This CDR3 has 13 residues. CDR3 DNA: TGTGCCAGCAGCTTTCGAGGGGGCGATGGCTACACCTTC. This gives the protein CASSFRGGDGYTF.

V is TRBV4-3 and J is TRBJ1-2; TRBD1 is a possible D gene (5 bases). CDR3 length: 15 residues. The germline gives CDR1 LGHNA, CDR2 YSLEER. V lost 0 bases to trimming and J lost 6 bases, with 14 bases between them. The CDR3 sequence: CASSQDGQGRDGYTF. CDR3 sequence (DNA): TGCGCCAGCAGCCAAGATGGGCAGGGTAGAGATGGCTACACCTTC.

This clone was recorded only once. V usage is TRBV11-2 and J usage is TRBJ2-7; 12 bases agree with TRBD2. The CDR3 is 15 amino acids. The germline CDR1 and CDR2 sequences are SGHAT and FQNNGV. V was pared by 1 base and J by 2 bases, with 0 bases of the junction left unmatched. For the CDR3, the DNA is TGTGCCAGCAGCTTAGGGACTAGCGGGACCTACGAGCAGTACTTC. This sequence encodes CASSLGTSGTYEQYF.

V gene TRBV5-6 combines with J gene TRBJ1-1; D gene unclear. From germline, CDR1 is SGHDT and CDR2 YYEEEE. The CDR3 is 13 amino acids. V gave up 6 bases and J gave up 0 bases, with 9 bases separating them. The CDR3 reads CASILGMNTEAFF. DNA of the CDR3: TGTGCCAGCATCCTGGGGATGAACACTGAAGCTTTCTTT. Full variable domain (missing parts from reference TRBV5-6 and TRBJ1-1): DAGVTQSPTHLIKTRGQQVTLRCSPKSGHDTVSWYQQALGQGPQFIFQYYEEEERQRGNFPDRFSGHQFPNYSSELNVNALLLGDSALYLCASILGMNTEAFFGQGTRLTVV.

This clone has only one observation. The CDR3: CASSLGRKAVVAYGYTF. In DNA form, the CDR3 reads TGTGCCAGCAGCTTGGGGCGGAAAGCAGTCGTAGCCTATGGCTACACCTTC. This chain links TRBV5-6 with TRBJ1-2; D gene uncertain. This CDR3 is 17 amino acids long. Trimming took off 0 bases at V and 4 bases at J, with 19 bases between the two ends. Germline lookup yields CDR1 SGHDT and CDR2 YYEEEE.

V usage is TRBV2 and J usage is TRBJ1-2; D is perhaps TRBD1 (6 bases). Germline V gives CDR1 SNHLY, CDR2 FYNNEI. This CDR3 is built from 16 residues. V was shortened by 6 bases and J by 3 bases, with 20 bases between the two germline ends. The CDR3 here is CASRSDRYRGDYGYTF. The CDR3, as DNA: TGTGCCAGCAGGTCCGACAGGTACCGGGGCGACTATGGCTACACCTTC.

The rearrangement links TRBV27 to TRBJ1-3; a possible D gene is TRBD1 (6 bases). Trimming removed 2 bases at V and 0 bases at J, with 14 bases between. This CDR3 is 17 amino acids long. Germline CDR1 reads MNHEY; CDR2 reads SMNVEV (reference sequence). In DNA form, the CDR3 reads TGTGCCAGCAGTTTAAGGGGGGGGGCCAACTCTGGAAACACCATATATTTT. It codes for CASSLRGGANSGNTIYF.

This chain connects TRBV7-2 to TRBJ2-7, with 13 bases matching TRBD2. V shed 5 bases and J 6 bases; nucleotides not matched to a gene: 7. Germline assignment: CDR1 SGHTA and CDR2 FQGNSA. This CDR3 spans 15 amino acids. DNA of the CDR3: TGTGCCAGCAGCCCGGCCGGGACTAGCGGGGCCGAGCAGTACTTC. Protein sequence: CASSPAGTSGAEQYF.

In its sample, this clone was seen a few times. The chain carries TRBV7-3 and TRBJ2-3; no firm D call. Germline V gene data show CDR1 as SGHTA and CDR2 as FQGTGA. Trimming shortened V by 1 base and J by 4 bases, and 12 bases separated the two germline ends. CDR3 length equals 15 residues. CDR3 sequence (DNA): TGTGCCAGCAGCTTAAACAACCACCGGGCAGATACGCAGTATTTT. Translation: CASSLNNHRADTQYF.

The V gene is TRBV7-9, the J gene TRBJ2-5, with TRBD2 matching 7 bases. With V trimmed by 7 bases and J by 5 bases, 7 bases remained unmatched. CDR1 is SEHNR and CDR2 is FQNEAQ in the germline V gene (reference sequence). The CDR3 has 13 residues. The CDR3 bases are TGTGCCAGCACCCTGGGACTAAGGGAGACCCAGTACTTC. Translating gives CASTLGLRETQYF.

V is TRBV14 and J is TRBJ1-6; D ambiguous. Germline CDR1 and CDR2: SGHDN and FVKESK. The CDR3 sequence is 15 residues long. Deletions cut 5 bases from V and 6 bases from J, with 14 bases between. Here the CDR3 DNA reads TGTGCCAGCAGCACACCGGGAGTTTCTAATTCACCCCTCCACTTT. This encodes CASSTPGVSNSPLHF. Full variable domain (outside the CDR3, taken from reference TRBV14 and TRBJ1-6): EAGVTQFPSHSVIEKGQTVTLRCDPISGHDNLYWYRRVMGKEIKFLLHFVKESKQDESGMPNNRFLAERTGGTYSTLKVQPAELEDSGVYFCASSTPGVSNSPLHFGNGTRLTVT.

The CDR3 DNA is TGTGCCAGCAGTTCAACAGGACTAAACGAGTACTTC. Its translation: CASSSTGLNEYF. The rearrangement joins TRBV7-9 to TRBJ2-7, with D tentatively TRBD2 (6 bases). There are 12 residues in the CDR3. The V gene lost 6 bases and the J gene lost 11 bases, with 17 bases spanning the gap. Germline V gene sequence: CDR1 SEHNR, CDR2 FQNEAQ (reference sequence).

The rearrangement joins TRBV2 to TRBJ2-2; D is unclear. The V end was cut by 2 bases, the J end by 10 bases, with 29 bases between. The germline gives CDR1 SNHLY, CDR2 FYNNEI. This CDR3 spans 19 amino acids. The CDR3 DNA is TGTGCCAGCAGTGAAAACACGGGTTTAAGATTGGGTGCGAAGGCGGAGCTGTTTTTT. Residues: CASSENTGLRLGAKAELFF.

The chain couples TRBV5-4 to TRBJ2-1, with 9 bases lining up with TRBD2. The CDR3 length is 15 residues. V lost 0 bases and J lost 7; bases outside the gene matches: 5. CDR1 SGHNT and CDR2 YYREEE come from the germline V gene (reference sequence). The CDR3 is CASSLVTLAGNEQFF. The CDR3 nucleotides are TGTGCCAGCAGCTTGGTCACCCTAGCGGGGAATGAGCAGTTCTTC.

In this sample, this clone turned up a few times. The chain combines TRBV9 with TRBJ2-7, with a possible D match to TRBD1 (5 bases). The V and J ends lost 5 bases and 0 bases respectively, with 18 bases between them. The CDR3 runs to 16 residues. The V gene's germline CDR1 is SGDLS and CDR2 YYNGEE. CDR3 nucleotide sequence: TGTGCCAGCAGTCTTCTATCGACAGTTTACTCCTACGAGCAGTACGTC. Translating it yields CASSLLSTVYSYEQYV.

V usage is TRBV2 and J usage is TRBJ2-1; 11 bases line up with TRBD2. The J segment lost 6 bases and the V segment lost 1 base, leaving 2 bases of the junction unmatched. The CDR3 extends over 15 amino acids. CDR1 SNHLY and CDR2 FYNNEI come from the germline V gene. Here the CDR3 DNA reads TGTGCCAGCAGTGAAGGGACTAGCGGGTTCAATGAGCAGTTCTTC. Residues: CASSEGTSGFNEQFF.